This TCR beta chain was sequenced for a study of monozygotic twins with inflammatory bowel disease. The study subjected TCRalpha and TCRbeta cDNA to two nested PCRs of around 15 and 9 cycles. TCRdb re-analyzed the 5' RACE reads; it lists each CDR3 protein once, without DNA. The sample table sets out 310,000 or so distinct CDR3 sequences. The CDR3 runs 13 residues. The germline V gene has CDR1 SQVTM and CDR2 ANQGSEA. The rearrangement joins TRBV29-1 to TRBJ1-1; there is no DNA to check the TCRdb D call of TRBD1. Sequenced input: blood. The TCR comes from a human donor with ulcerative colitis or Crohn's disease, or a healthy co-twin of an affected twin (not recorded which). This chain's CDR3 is CSVWDRMNTEAFF.